The clone carrying this TCR beta chain was counted a few times. Its target is not known. The data were taken from a study of shared clonotypes between healthy human individuals. An approximately 220 ng quantity of DNA, around 30,000 T cell genomes, went into the sorted-subset replicate PCRs. The protocol was immunoSEQ multiplex PCR, while the TCRdb copy is restricted to in-frame clones and leaves out a portion. The sample has under 120,000 clones, about 66% seen once. V was clipped by 7 bases and J by 7 bases; unmatched bases: 14. CDR3 size: 16 residues. The V gene's germline CDR1 is SGHVS and CDR2 FQNEAQ. Findings and limits, study-wide: Several donors had around 5.5% of their naive CD4 clonotypes in common. Clonotype sharing among donors likely depends on sequencing depth.

Combination of CD45RO+ cells with CCR7-negative CD45RA+ TemRA cells was used for CD8 memory. The source of this sequence is a woman aged 25-40 years in good health. The chain recombines TRBV7-8 with TRBJ1-5; 9 bases are shared with TRBD1. The material sequenced was memory CD8+ T cells sorted from blood. As to subset: CD45RO+ cells pooled with CCR7-negative TemRA cells. The CDR3 spells CASTLTGQGTLQPQHF. The CDR3, as DNA: TGTGCCAGCACCCTCACGGGACAGGGTACGTTACAGCCCCAGCATTTT.